This T cell receptor beta chain stems from a study of blood T cell repertoires in COVID-19. V gave up 3 bases and J gave up 2 bases, with 10 bases separating them. This CDR3 region has 15 residues. Germline CDR1 LNHDA, CDR2 SQIVND (reference sequence). Sequencing used immunoSEQ multiplex PCR; TCRdb keeps in-frame clones, though not all of them. The table has approximately 200,000 clones, approximately 81% seen once; the top ten hold roughly 10%. V usage is TRBV19 and J usage is TRBJ2-2, with TRBD2 as a possible D gene (6 bases). The clonotype originates from a woman aged 80 or over with acute or convalescent COVID-19. Sequencing was carried out using peripheral blood. The CDR3 DNA reads TGTGCCAGTAGTATGTCTAGCGTTAACACCGGGGAGCTGTTTTTT. Protein sequence: CASSMSSVNTGELFF.